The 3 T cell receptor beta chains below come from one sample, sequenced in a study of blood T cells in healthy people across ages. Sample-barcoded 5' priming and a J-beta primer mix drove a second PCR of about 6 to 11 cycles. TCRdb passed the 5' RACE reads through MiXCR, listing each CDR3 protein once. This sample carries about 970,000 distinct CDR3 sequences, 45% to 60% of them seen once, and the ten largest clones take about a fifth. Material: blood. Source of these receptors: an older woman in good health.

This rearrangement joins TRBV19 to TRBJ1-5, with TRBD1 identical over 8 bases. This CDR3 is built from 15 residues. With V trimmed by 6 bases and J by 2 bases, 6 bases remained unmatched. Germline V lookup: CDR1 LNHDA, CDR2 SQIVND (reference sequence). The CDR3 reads CASSNRGYGNQPQHF. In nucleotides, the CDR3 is TGTGCCAGTAGCAACAGGGGGTACGGCAATCAGCCCCAGCATTTT.

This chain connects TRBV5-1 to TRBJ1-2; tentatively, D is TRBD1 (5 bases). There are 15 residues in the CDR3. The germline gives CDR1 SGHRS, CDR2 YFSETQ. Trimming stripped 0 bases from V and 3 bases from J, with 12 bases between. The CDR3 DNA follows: TGCGCCAGCAGCTTGGAGCAGGGTAGGGACTATGGCTACACCTTC. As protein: CASSLEQGRDYGYTF.

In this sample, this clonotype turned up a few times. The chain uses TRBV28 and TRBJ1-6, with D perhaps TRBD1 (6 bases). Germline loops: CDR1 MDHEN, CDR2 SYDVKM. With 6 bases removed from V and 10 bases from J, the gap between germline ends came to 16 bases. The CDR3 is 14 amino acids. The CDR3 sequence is CASSTEQGGSPLHF. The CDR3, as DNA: TGTGCCAGCAGCACAGAACAGGGAGGCTCACCCCTCCACTTT.